This is a list of T cell receptor beta chains from one sample in a study of blood T cell repertoires in COVID-19. Profiled with immunoSEQ multiplex PCR; TCRdb holds only in-frame clones, not every one. The table includes roughly 250,000 clones, 65% to 80% detected once. Input material: peripheral blood. Receptors were obtained from a middle-aged woman with active or convalescent COVID-19. Both conserved end residues are part of each CDR3.

v_call cdr3_aa
TRBV4-1 CASSQQTASYEQYF
TRBV5-1 CASSARGLGDTIYF
TRBV2 CASSEQGNTIYF
TRBV9 CASSVSGGAGWYNEQFF
TRBV28 CASTPGHSDQPQHF
TRBV4-2 CASSQDVSGGPLDTQYF
TRBV20-1 CSASERTGAHHGYTF
TRBV5-1 CASSLEGDYGEQFF
TRBV5-1 CASSLRPFAGPDEAFF
TRBV19 CASSGLRDSNQPQHF
TRBV5-1 CASNVQGSGNTEAFF
TRBV19 CASGDRRGPTEAFF
TRBV19 CASAAQRSSYNEQFF
TRBV4-2 CASSQGGLAGVYEQFF
TRBV5-1 CASSLGTGGMNTEAFF
TRBV27 CASSPHRQGPPSYNSPLHF
TRBV7-9 CASSVGQGRDTIYF
TRBV6-2/TRBV6-3 CASSSGGLYEQYF
TRBV11-1 CASSLPSGGANEQFF
TRBV30 CAWSDRYNEQFF
TRBV10-1 CATGGGEGTDTQYF
TRBV6-6 CASSRGQEAEAFF
TRBV19 CASSRDRGFTEAFF
TRBV9 CASSATGEPNQPQHF
TRBV18 CASSPEQGSKVQPQHF
TRBV29-1 CSVYRAGTEAFF
TRBV15 CATSRDGTGGEKLFF
TRBV25-1 CASRAPGSLGYTF
TRBV3-1/TRBV3-2 CASSQDKRGHGYTF
TRBV27 CASSLGLGHQPQHF